This T cell receptor beta chain is drawn from a study of cytomegalovirus exposure and HLA in healthy donors. Whole-study results and caveats: When a later analysis was performed, an Asian-associated ancestry cluster reportedly had fewer N-insertions than the 666-donor mean. A previous analysis found most TCR beta V segments productive roughly 90% or roughly 30% of the time.

The junction had 20 bases not matched to a gene; V was cut back by 5 bases and J by 9 bases. CDR1 is MNHEY and CDR2 is SMNVEV in the germline V gene (reference sequence). This CDR3 spans 18 amino acids. PCR used 60 Vbeta primers and 13 Jbeta primers. Profiling relied on immunoSEQ multiplex PCR, and the TCRdb table lists in-frame clones only, not all of them. This sample has 100,000 or so clones; approximately 81% occur once, and the top ten carry approximately 1.2%. Of note for this clone: Its antigen is undetermined.

This clonotype was obtained from a man between 25 and 39 years old in good health and CMV-seronegative. The gene calls are TRBV27 and TRBJ2-1; 9 bases agree with TRBD2. The sequenced sample consisted of PBMCs. CDR3 in amino acids: CASSTLQDVAGVISEQFF. DNA of the CDR3: TGTGCCAGCAGTACCCTCCAGGACGTAGCGGGAGTAATTAGTGAGCAGTTCTTC.